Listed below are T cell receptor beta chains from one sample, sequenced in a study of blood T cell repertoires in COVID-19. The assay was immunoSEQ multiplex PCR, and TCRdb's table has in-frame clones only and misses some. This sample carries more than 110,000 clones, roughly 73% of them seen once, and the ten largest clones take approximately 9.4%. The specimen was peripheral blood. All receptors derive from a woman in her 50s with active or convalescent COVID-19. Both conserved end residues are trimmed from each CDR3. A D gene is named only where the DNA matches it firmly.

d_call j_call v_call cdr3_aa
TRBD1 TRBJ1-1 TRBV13 ASSSPTGQTEAF
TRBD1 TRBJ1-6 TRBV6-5 ASSSRGNSPLH
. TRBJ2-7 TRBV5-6 ASSFTYEQY
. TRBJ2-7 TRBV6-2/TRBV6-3 ASSSSEGGSYEQY
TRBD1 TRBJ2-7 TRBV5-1 ASSWGTGFRYEQY
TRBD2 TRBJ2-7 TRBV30 AWRGLAGATYEQY
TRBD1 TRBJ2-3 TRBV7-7 ASSLTGSPDTQY
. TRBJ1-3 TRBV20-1 SAEQGNTIY
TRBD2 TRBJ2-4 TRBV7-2 ASSLTGGSNIQY
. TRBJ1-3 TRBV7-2 ASSSAGGLGGNTIY
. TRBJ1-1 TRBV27 ASSFNRVSNTEAF
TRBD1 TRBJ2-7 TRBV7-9 ASSSPTGILHEQY
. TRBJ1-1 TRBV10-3 AISEPRRGPEKAEAF
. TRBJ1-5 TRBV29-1 SVGGEDQPQH
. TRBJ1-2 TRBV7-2 ASSLAQGRGYT
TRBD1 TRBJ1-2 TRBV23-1 ASSPGQGYGYT
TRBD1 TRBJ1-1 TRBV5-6 ASTRTGAGTEAF
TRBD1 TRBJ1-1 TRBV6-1 ASSEVHQDREAF
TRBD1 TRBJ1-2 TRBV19 ASFHRDRGSDGYT
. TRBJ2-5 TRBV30 AWRTGTAQY
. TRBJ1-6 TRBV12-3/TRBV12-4 ASSMGLSPLH
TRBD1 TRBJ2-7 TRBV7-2 ASSTQGSSSSYEQY
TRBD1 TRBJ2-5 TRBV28 ASSLPLQGAQETQY
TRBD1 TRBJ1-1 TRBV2 ASSQDRGGTTEAF
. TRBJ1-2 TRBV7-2 ASSLLSGVYGYT
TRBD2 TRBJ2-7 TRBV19 ATANGGADEQY
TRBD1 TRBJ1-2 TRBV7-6 ASSSGQWYT
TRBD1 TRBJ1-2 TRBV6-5 ASSGDRLNYGYT
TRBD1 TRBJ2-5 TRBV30 AWEGGGETQY
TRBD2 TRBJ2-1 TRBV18 ASSRTSGYNNEQF
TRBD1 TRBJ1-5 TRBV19 ASSLDRVSNQPQH
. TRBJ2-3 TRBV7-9 ASSYGVRSTDTQY
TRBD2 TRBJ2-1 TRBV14 ASSFGGSSYNEQF
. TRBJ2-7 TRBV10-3 AISEGGGTY
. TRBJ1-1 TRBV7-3 ASSSSEGTEAF
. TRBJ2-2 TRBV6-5 ASSPEEGELF
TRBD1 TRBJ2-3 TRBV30 AWSSTGVFTDTQY